The 29 T cell receptor beta chains listed next were all sequenced from one sample in a study of neurological immune-mediated disorders. TCRdb analysed the 5' RACE reads with MiXCR anew, one entry per CDR3 protein. The profile shows around 97,000 distinct CDR3 sequences, 11% of them singletons. Time point here: longitudinal time-point 3. The source material was PBMCs. All receptors come from a female donor with HTLV-1-associated myelopathy (HAM/TSP).

In this sample, this clonotype turned up many times. This rearrangement joins TRBV12-3 or TRBV12-4 to TRBJ2-3; TRBD2 aligns across 11 bases. The CDR3 loop spans 16 amino acids. Unmatched junction bases numbered 8, after V lost 1 base and J lost 8 bases. CDR3 DNA: TGTGCCAGCAGTTTAGTAGCGGGGGGGGGTCTGGTTACGCAGTATTTT. Translating gives CASSLVAGGGLVTQYF.

This clonotype was seen ten or more times. The chain joins TRBV5-1 to TRBJ2-7; TRBD1 agrees at 9 bases. J lost 3 bases, V lost 4 bases, and 8 bases had no gene match. Germline V gives CDR1 SGHRS, CDR2 YFSETQ. The CDR3 is made up of 15 amino acids. This CDR3 reads CASSRSQGAGYEQYF. The DNA for the CDR3 is TGCGCCAGCAGCCGTTCACAGGGGGCGGGCTACGAGCAGTACTTC.

This clonotype was detected many times. The rearrangement links TRBV6-5 to TRBJ2-7; D may be TRBD1 (6 bases). Trimming removed 6 bases from V and 2 bases from J, with 17 bases in between. The germline CDR1 and CDR2 sequences are MNHEY and SVGAGI. The CDR3 is 15 residues long. This CDR3 reads CASSPSGQIAYEQYF. The CDR3 DNA follows: TGTGCCAGCAGCCCATCAGGACAGATCGCCTACGAGCAGTACTTC.

This clonotype has at least ten counts. This chain joins TRBV5-1 and TRBJ2-3, with a possible D match to TRBD1 (5 bases). There are 15 residues in the CDR3. Germline V gives CDR1 SGHRS, CDR2 YFSETQ. V dropped 4 bases and J dropped 3 bases, with 15 bases sitting between them. Here the CDR3 DNA reads TGCGCCAGCAGCACAGGTGCAGGAAATACAGATACGCAGTATTTT. Translation gives CASSTGAGNTDTQYF.

This clonotype was picked up one time. This sequence may be a read error, since a much larger clone differs from it by one base. The genes are TRBV2 and TRBJ1-3, with D perhaps TRBD1 (6 bases). Trimming took 6 bases from V and 7 from J, leaving 19 bases between them. CDR3 length: 15 amino acids. CDR1 and CDR2 (germline): SNHLY, FYNNEI. The CDR3, as DNA: TGTGCCAGCAGCGGACGGCGAGGGGGACCGAACACCATATATTTT. Protein sequence: CASSGRRGGPNTIYF.

This clonotype was recorded many times. The chain links TRBV6-1 to TRBJ1-6; TRBD1 aligns across 7 bases. Germline V gives CDR1 MNHNS, CDR2 SASEGT. The CDR3 spans 14 residues. J lost 7 bases, V lost 3 bases, and 3 bases had no gene match. The CDR3 DNA sequence: TGTGCCAGCAGTGAGACAGGGACGAATTCACCCCTCCACTTT. Amino acid sequence: CASSETGTNSPLHF.

With regard to this clonotype: This sequence may be a read error, since a much larger clone differs from it by one base. The V and J genes are TRBV3-1 and TRBJ1-5; possibly TRBD1 for D (5 bases). The CDR3 totals 14 residues. In germline, CDR1 is LGHDT, CDR2 YNNKEL (reference sequence). V dropped 6 bases and J dropped 7 bases, with 16 bases sitting between them. The CDR3 bases are TGTGCCAGCAGTCTCCGCCAGGGAGGACAGCCCCAGCATTTT. Residues: CASSLRQGGQPQHF.

This clonotype was seen many times. V gene TRBV7-2 combines with J gene TRBJ2-3, with 8 positions matching TRBD2. The CDR3 loop spans 15 amino acids. CDR1 is SGHTA and CDR2 is FQGNSA in the germline V gene. V was clipped by 4 bases and J by 1 base; unmatched bases: 4. The DNA for the CDR3 is TGTGCCAGCAGCTGGGGCGGGGGGCGCACAGATACGCAGTATTTT. Protein sequence: CASSWGGGRTDTQYF.

This clonotype came up a few times. V gene TRBV7-2 combines with J gene TRBJ2-7; 10 bases fit TRBD1. This CDR3 has 14 amino acids. The V segment lost 5 bases and the J segment 5 bases; nucleotides outside the gene matches: 6. CDR1 and CDR2 from the germline V gene are SGHTA and FQGNSA. CDR3: CASSLQTGGNEQYF. The DNA for the CDR3 is TGTGCCAGCAGCCTACAGACAGGGGGCAACGAGCAGTACTTC. The whole variable domain, filled in from reference TRBV7-2 and TRBJ2-7, reads GAGVSQSPSNKVTEKGKDVELRCDPISGHTALYWYRQSLGQGLEFLIYFQGNSAPDKSGLPSDRFSAERTGGSVSTLTIQRTQQEDSAVYLCASSLQTGGNEQYFGPGTRLTVT.

The V gene is TRBV5-8, the J gene TRBJ2-5; D may correspond to TRBD1 or TRBD2 (5 bases each). From germline, CDR1 is SGHTS and CDR2 YDEGEE. Trimming took off 5 bases at V and 5 bases at J, with 10 bases between the two ends. The CDR3 contains 12 residues. CDR3 bases: TGTGCCAGCAGTGGGGGTTGGGAGACCCAGTACTTC. Residues: CASSGGWETQYF.

This clonotype came up a few times. A much larger clone differs from this one at a single base, so this may be a read error. The CDR3 DNA reads as TGTACCACCAGCCTAGGAGGACAGGGCACCGGGGAGCTGTTTTTT. Translating gives CTTSLGGQGTGELFF. The chain couples TRBV24-1 to TRBJ2-2; TRBD1 agrees at 8 bases. The germline V gene encodes CDR1 KGHDR and CDR2 SFDVKD. There are 15 residues in the CDR3.

The V and J genes are TRBV12-5 and TRBJ2-7; 9 positions agree with TRBD1. CDR3 length: 16 amino acids. Trimming at V came to 3 bases and at J to 1 base, leaving 7 bases not matched to a gene. From germline, CDR1 is LGHNT and CDR2 FRNRAP. The CDR3: CASGFSTGGNSYEQYF. CDR3 bases: TGTGCTAGTGGTTTCTCGACAGGGGGAAATTCCTACGAGCAGTACTTC.

The V and J genes are TRBV5-1 and TRBJ2-5, with D tentatively TRBD1 or TRBD2 (5 bases each). From germline, CDR1 is SGHRS and CDR2 YFSETQ. Deletions cut 3 bases from V and 3 bases from J, with 15 bases between. The CDR3 totals 15 residues. CDR3 in amino acids: CASSSTGTTKETQYF. In DNA form, the CDR3 reads TGCGCCAGCAGCTCAACCGGGACCACTAAAGAGACCCAGTACTTC. Full variable domain (outside the CDR3, taken from reference TRBV5-1 and TRBJ2-5): KAGVTQTPRYLIKTRGQQVTLSCSPISGHRSVSWYQQTPGQGLQFLFEYFSETQRNKGNFPGRFSGRQFSNSRSEMNVSTLELGDSALYLCASSSTGTTKETQYFGPGTRLLVL.

The chain couples TRBV10-3 to TRBJ1-2; D is unclear. The CDR3 runs to 12 residues. Trimming pared 2 bases from V and 8 bases from J, leaving 9 bases between. The V gene's germline CDR1 is ENHRY and CDR2 SYGVKD. CDR3 nucleotides: TGTGCCATCAGTGAGGGGGAATGGGGCTACACCTTC. Translation: CAISEGEWGYTF.

This chain joins TRBV3-1 and TRBJ2-1; the match to TRBD1 covers 9 bases. Germline CDR1 reads LGHDT; CDR2 reads YNNKEL (reference sequence). The CDR3 is 15 residues long. V was pared by 3 bases and J by 5 bases, with 5 bases of the junction left unmatched. CDR3: CASSHRGTGNNEQFF. CDR3 in DNA: TGTGCCAGCAGCCACCGAGGGACAGGGAACAATGAGCAGTTCTTC.

This clonotype was seen repeatedly, ten times or more. The CDR3 nucleotides read TGTGCCAGCAGTTCTCAGCCGGGACAGGGTAATCAGCCCCAGCATTTT. Translation: CASSSQPGQGNQPQHF. The chain employs TRBV12-3 or TRBV12-4 and TRBJ1-5, with 9 bases fitting TRBD1. Unmatched junction bases numbered 8, after V lost 4 bases and J lost 4 bases. The CDR3 is 16 amino acids.

This clonotype was detected ten times or more. The chain is built from TRBV9 and TRBJ1-1, with 9 nucleotides matching TRBD1. This CDR3 contains 15 residues. Germline assignment: CDR1 SGDLS and CDR2 YYNGEE. The V segment lost 0 bases and the J segment 4 bases; nucleotides outside the gene matches: 4. The CDR3 DNA follows: TGTGCCAGCAGCGTAGCTCCGGGACAGGGCACTGAAGCTTTCTTT. Its translation: CASSVAPGQGTEAFF.

This clonotype showed up many times. The genes are TRBV20-1 and TRBJ2-3; TRBD1 aligns across 7 bases. The germline CDR1 and CDR2 sequences are DFQATT and SNEGSKA (reference sequence). The CDR3 is 15 residues long. Trimming took 4 bases from V and 1 from J; bases not matched to a gene: 8. CDR3 sequence reads: CSATDRVRGTDTQYF. Here the CDR3 DNA reads TGCAGTGCTACCGACAGGGTCAGGGGCACAGATACGCAGTATTTT.

This clonotype was counted ten times or more. The V call is TRBV10-3, the J call TRBJ1-5; D is perhaps TRBD1 (6 bases). Germline CDR1 ENHRY, CDR2 SYGVKD. CDR3 length: 15 residues. The V end lost 0 bases, the J end lost 3 bases, and 9 bases lay between the germline ends. The CDR3 spells CAISESGANNQPQHF. CDR3 bases: TGTGCCATCAGTGAGTCGGGGGCAAACAATCAGCCCCAGCATTTT.

At least ten counts were recorded for this clonotype. The chain is built from TRBV20-1 and TRBJ2-3; perhaps TRBD1 as D (5 bases). Trimming stripped 3 bases from V and 5 bases from J, with 15 bases between. Germline V gene sequence: CDR1 DFQATT, CDR2 SNEGSKA (reference sequence). The CDR3 has 14 residues. The CDR3 loop is CSARGEQVVDTQYF. The CDR3 DNA sequence: TGCAGTGCTAGGGGTGAACAGGTGGTAGATACGCAGTATTTT.

The rearrangement links TRBV5-5 to TRBJ1-2; a weak D match, TRBD1 (5 bases). V was clipped by 1 base and J by 8 bases, with 12 bases between them. CDR1 and CDR2 from the germline V gene are SGHKS and YYEKEE (reference sequence). The CDR3 consists of 13 residues. Here the CDR3 reads CASSLWRGGGYTF. CDR3 nucleotide sequence: TGTGCCAGCAGCTTGTGGAGGGGCGGCGGCTACACCTTC.

In this sample, this clonotype turned up many times. The CDR3 loop reads CSASYSGNYEQYF. In DNA, the CDR3 is TGCAGTGCTAGTTATTCAGGGAACTACGAGCAGTACTTC. This chain joins TRBV20-1 and TRBJ2-7; perhaps TRBD1 as D (5 bases). The germline gives CDR1 DFQATT, CDR2 SNEGSKA (reference sequence). Trimming took 3 bases from V and 3 from J, leaving 12 bases between them. The CDR3 sequence is 13 residues long.

This clonotype was seen ten or more times. The chain recombines TRBV12-3 or TRBV12-4 with TRBJ2-7; 9 positions agree with TRBD2. With V trimmed by 1 base and J by 3 bases, 13 bases remained unmatched. The CDR3 sequence is 18 residues long. As DNA, the CDR3 is TGTGCCAGCAGTTTAGGGCCTAGCGGGAAACATCGCGACTACGAGCAGTACTTC. Translated, it gives CASSLGPSGKHRDYEQYF.

This clonotype was observed at least ten times. V gene TRBV2 combines with J gene TRBJ1-2, with no clear D. Trimming cost V 5 bases and J 0 bases, with 13 bases left between them. CDR1 and CDR2 (germline): SNHLY, FYNNEI. CDR3 size: 15 residues. The DNA for the CDR3 is TGTGCCAGCAGTTACCTGGGTCTCTCTAACTATGGCTACACCTTC. Translation gives CASSYLGLSNYGYTF.

There are many counts of this clonotype. The chain joins TRBV9 to TRBJ2-3; D unresolved. The germline V and J ends were trimmed by 4 bases and 6 bases, with 9 bases remaining between them. The CDR3 consists of 12 residues. Germline V gene sequence: CDR1 SGDLS, CDR2 YYNGEE. For the CDR3, the DNA is TGTGCCAGCAGCTCCATCCTCGATACGCAGTATTTT. Its translation is CASSSILDTQYF.

This clonotype was recorded many times. V usage is TRBV7-9 and J usage is TRBJ1-4; the match to TRBD1 covers 7 bases. The CDR3 contains 15 residues. The V and J ends lost 5 bases and 7 bases, in that order; junction bases with no gene match: 10. Per germline, CDR1 SEHNR and CDR2 FQNEAQ (reference sequence). In nucleotides, the CDR3 is TGTGCCAGCAGCCCGATGACAGGGCTTGGTGAAAAACTGTTTTTT. Encoded protein: CASSPMTGLGEKLFF.

Many counts were recorded for this clonotype. The chain has TRBV6-5 and TRBJ2-3; 10 nucleotides align to TRBD2. V was pared by 0 bases and J by 6 bases, with 6 bases of the junction left unmatched. The CDR3 sequence is 16 residues long. Per germline, CDR1 MNHEY and CDR2 SVGAGI. The DNA for the CDR3 is TGTGCCAGCAGTTACTCTATAGCGGGGGGCCGGGATACGCAGTATTTT. This sequence encodes CASSYSIAGGRDTQYF.

This clonotype was seen only a few times. The V and J genes are TRBV20-1 and TRBJ1-1; maybe TRBD1 (5 bases). Germline V gene data show CDR1 as DFQATT and CDR2 as SNEGSKA (reference sequence). V lost 1 base and J lost 4, with 16 bases in between. The CDR3 contains 15 residues. This CDR3 is CSARGGKGIGTEAFF. The CDR3 DNA sequence: TGCAGTGCTAGAGGGGGCAAAGGTATTGGCACTGAAGCTTTCTTT.

This clonotype was counted ten times or more. An end of the junction does not agree with germline; a read error may underlie this. This sequence joins TRBV15 and TRBJ2-1; perhaps TRBD2 as D (6 bases). The CDR3 length is 16 residues. The V gene's germline CDR1 is LNHNV and CDR2 YYDKDF (reference sequence). CDR3 sequence: CATSRDQIAAFNEQFF. In DNA, the CDR3 is TGTGCTACCAGCAGAGATCAAATAGCGGCCTTCAATGAGCAGTTCTTC.